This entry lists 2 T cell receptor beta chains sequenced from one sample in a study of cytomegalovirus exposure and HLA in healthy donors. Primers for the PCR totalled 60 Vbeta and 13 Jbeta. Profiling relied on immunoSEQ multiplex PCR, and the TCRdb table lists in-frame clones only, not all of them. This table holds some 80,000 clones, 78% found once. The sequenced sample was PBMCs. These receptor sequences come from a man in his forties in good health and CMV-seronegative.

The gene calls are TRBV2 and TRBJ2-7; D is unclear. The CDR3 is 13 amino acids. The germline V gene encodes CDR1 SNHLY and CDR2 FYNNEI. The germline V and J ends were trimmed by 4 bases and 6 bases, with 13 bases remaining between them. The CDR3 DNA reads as TGTGCCAGCAGTGCTGCGTCGTGGTCCGAGCAGTACTTC. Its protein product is CASSAASWSEQYF.

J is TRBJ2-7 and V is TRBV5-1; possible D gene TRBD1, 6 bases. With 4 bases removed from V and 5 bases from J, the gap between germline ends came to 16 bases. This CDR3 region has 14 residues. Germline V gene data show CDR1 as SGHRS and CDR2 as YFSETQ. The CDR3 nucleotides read TGCGCCAGCAGCCAAGCTGCAGGGGCCCACGAGCAGTACTTC. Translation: CASSQAAGAHEQYF.